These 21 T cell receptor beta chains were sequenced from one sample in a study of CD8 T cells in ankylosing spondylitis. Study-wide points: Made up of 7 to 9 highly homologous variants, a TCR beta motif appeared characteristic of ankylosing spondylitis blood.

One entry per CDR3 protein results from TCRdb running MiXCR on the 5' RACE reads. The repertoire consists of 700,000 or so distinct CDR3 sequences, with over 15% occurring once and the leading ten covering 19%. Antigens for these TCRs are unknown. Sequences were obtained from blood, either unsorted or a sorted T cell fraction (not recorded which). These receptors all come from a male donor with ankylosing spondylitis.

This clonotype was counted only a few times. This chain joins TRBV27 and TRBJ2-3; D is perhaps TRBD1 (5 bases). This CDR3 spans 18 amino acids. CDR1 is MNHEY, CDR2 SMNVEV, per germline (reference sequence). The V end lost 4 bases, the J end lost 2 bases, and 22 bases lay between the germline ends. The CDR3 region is CASSSPSNQGRATDTQYF. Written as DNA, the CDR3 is TGTGCCAGCAGTTCACCGTCCAATCAGGGAAGAGCCACAGATACGCAGTATTTT.

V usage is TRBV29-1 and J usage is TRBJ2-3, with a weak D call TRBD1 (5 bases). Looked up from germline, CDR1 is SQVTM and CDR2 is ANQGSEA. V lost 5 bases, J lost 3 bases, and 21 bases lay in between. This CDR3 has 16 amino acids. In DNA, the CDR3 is TGCAGCGTTTGGCTCAGGGTTAGAGGCACGACAGATACGCAGTATTTT. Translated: CSVWLRVRGTTDTQYF.

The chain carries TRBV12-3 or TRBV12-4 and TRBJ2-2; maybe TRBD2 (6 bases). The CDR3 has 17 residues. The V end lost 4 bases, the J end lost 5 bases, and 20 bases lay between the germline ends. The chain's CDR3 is CASSSSLGASDTGELFF. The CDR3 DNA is TGTGCCAGCAGTTCTAGCCTTGGGGCTAGCGATACCGGGGAGCTGTTTTTT.

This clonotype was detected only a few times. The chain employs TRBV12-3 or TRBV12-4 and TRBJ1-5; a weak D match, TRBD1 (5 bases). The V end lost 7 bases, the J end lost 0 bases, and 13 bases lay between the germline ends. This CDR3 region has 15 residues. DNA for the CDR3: TGTGCCAGCAACCGTCTGGGGGATAGCAATCAGCCCCAGCATTTT. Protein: CASNRLGDSNQPQHF.

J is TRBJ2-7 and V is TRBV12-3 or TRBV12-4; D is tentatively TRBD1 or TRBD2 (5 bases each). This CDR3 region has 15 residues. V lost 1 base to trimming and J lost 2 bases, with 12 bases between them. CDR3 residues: CASSLGGDPTYEQYF. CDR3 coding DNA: TGTGCCAGCAGTTTAGGTGGGGACCCGACCTACGAGCAGTACTTC.

CDR3 sequence (DNA): TGTGCCATCAGTGCAGTGAACACTGAAGCTTTCTTT. It specifies CAISAVNTEAFF. The J gene is TRBJ1-1, the V gene TRBV10-3; no definite D call. CDR1 and CDR2 (germline): ENHRY, SYGVKD. Deletions cut 4 bases from V and 0 bases from J, with 3 bases between. The CDR3 is 12 residues long.

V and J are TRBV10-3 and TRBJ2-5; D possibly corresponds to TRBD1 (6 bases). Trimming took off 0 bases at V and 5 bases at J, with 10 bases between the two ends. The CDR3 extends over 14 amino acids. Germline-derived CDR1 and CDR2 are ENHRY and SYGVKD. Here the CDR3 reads CAISESLRGETQYF. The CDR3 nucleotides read TGTGCCATCAGTGAGTCGTTAAGGGGGGAGACCCAGTACTTC.

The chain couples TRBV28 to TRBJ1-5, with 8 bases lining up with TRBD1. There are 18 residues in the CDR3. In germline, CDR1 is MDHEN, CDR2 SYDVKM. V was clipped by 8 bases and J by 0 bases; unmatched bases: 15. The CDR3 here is CASRNIDRGAYSNQPQHF. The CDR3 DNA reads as TGTGCCAGCCGAAACATAGACAGGGGTGCGTATAGCAATCAGCCCCAGCATTTT. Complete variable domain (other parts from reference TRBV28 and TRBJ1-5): DVKVTQSSRYLVKRTGEKVFLECVQDMDHENMFWYRQDPGLGLRLIYFSYDVKMKEKGDIPEGYSVSREKKERFSLILESASTNQTSMYLCASRNIDRGAYSNQPQHFGDGTRLSIL.

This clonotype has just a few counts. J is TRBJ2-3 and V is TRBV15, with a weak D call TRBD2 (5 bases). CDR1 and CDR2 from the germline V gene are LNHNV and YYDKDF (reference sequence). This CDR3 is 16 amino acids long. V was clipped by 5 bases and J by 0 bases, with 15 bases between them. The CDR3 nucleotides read TGTGCCACCAGCGCTGGTACTAGACCTAGCACAGATACGCAGTATTTT. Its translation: CATSAGTRPSTDTQYF.

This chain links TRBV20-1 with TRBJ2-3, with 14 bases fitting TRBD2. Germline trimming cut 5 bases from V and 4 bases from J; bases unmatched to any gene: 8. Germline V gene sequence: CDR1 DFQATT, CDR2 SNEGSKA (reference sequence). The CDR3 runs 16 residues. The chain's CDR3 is CSAVGLAGGPADTQYF. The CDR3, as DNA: TGCAGTGCTGTAGGACTAGCGGGGGGACCGGCAGATACGCAGTATTTT.

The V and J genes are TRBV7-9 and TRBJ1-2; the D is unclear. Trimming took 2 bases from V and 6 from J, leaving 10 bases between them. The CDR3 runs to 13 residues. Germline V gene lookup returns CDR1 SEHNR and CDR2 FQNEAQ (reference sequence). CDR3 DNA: TGTGCCAGCAGCTTACTGGGGAACGATGGCTACACCTTC. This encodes CASSLLGNDGYTF.

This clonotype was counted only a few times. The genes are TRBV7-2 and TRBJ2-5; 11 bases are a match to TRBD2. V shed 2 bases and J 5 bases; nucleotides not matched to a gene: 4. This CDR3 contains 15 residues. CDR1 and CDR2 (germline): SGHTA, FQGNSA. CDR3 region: CASSLRLAGWETQYF. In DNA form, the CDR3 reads TGTGCCAGCAGCTTAAGACTAGCGGGATGGGAGACCCAGTACTTC.

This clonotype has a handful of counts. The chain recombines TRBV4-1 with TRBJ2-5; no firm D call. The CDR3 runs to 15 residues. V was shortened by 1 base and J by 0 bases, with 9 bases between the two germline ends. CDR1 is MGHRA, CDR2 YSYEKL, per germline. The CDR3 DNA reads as TGCGCCAGCAGCCAAGGGTGGGGTGACCAAGAGACCCAGTACTTC. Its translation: CASSQGWGDQETQYF.

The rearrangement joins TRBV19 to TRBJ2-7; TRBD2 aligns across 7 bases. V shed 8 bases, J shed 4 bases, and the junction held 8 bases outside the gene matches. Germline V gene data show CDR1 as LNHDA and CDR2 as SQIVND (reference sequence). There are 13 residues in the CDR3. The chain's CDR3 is CASRRAGAYEQYF. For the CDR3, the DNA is TGTGCCAGTCGACGCGCGGGAGCTTACGAGCAGTACTTC.

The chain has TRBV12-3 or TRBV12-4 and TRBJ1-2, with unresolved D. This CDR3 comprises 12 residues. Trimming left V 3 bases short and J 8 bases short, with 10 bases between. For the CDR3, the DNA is TGTGCCAGCAGTTTGCGATTCGGGGGCTACACCTTC. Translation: CASSLRFGGYTF.

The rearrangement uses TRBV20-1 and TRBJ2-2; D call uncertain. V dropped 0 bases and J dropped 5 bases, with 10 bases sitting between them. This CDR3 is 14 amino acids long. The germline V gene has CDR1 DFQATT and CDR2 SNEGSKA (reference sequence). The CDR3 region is CSAREPLGTGELFF. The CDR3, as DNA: TGCAGTGCTAGAGAGCCTCTAGGGACCGGGGAGCTGTTTTTT.

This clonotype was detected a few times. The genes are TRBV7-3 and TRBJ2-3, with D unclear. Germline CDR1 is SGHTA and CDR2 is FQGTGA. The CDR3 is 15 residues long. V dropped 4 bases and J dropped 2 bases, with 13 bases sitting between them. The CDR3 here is CASSWSTHHTDTQYF. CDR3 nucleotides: TGTGCCAGCAGCTGGTCCACACACCACACAGATACGCAGTATTTT.

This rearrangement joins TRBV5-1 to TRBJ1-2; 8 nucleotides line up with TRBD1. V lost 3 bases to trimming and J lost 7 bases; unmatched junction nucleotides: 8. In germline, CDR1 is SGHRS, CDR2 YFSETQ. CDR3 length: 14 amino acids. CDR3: CASSSDRGDSGYTF. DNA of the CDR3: TGCGCCAGCAGCTCAGACAGGGGTGACTCTGGCTACACCTTC.

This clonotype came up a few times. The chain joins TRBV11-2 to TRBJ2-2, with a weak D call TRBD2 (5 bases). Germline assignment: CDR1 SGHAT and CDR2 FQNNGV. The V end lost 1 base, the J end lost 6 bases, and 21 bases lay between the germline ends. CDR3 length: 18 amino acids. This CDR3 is CASSLGYPGYRESGELFF. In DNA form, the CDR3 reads TGTGCCAGCAGCTTAGGATACCCGGGGTATCGAGAATCCGGGGAGCTGTTTTTT.

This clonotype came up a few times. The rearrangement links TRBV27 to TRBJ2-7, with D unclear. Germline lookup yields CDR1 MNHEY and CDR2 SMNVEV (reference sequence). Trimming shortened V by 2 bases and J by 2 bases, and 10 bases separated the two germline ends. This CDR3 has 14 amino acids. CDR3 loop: CASSLNRLTYEQYF. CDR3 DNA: TGTGCCAGCAGTTTAAACCGATTAACCTACGAGCAGTACTTC.

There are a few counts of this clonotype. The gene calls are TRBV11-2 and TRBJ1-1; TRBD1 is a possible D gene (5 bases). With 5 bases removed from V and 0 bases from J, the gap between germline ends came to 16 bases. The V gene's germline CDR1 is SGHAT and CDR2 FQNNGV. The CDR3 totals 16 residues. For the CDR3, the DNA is TGTGCCAGCAGCCCCTTGCGGGGCTCGATGAACACTGAAGCTTTCTTT. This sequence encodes CASSPLRGSMNTEAFF.